The clone carrying this T cell receptor (beta chain) was detected only a few times. Antigen specificity is unknown. The CDR3 consists of 14 residues. Germline trimming cut 3 bases from V and 7 bases from J; bases unmatched to any gene: 2. Germline V gives CDR1 SGHDT, CDR2 YYEEEE. Produced via immunoSEQ multiplex PCR; TCRdb's table is partial and in-frame only. The sample lists some 45,000 clones, over 75% occurring once. These data are taken from a study of CD4 T cells in relation to SARS-CoV-2 and coronaviruses. Study background: Convalescent patients had median age about 40 years, range roughly 20 to 80.

For around ten days, roughly 9 x 10^4 sorted CD4+ cells grew with T cell-depleted PBMCs and CEF. Study-level findings and limits: No crossreactivity against non-spike viral proteins was tested here. In around 63% of donors, memory CD4+ clonotypes crossrecognized SARS-CoV-2 and at least one common cold coronavirus spike.

Material for sequencing was naive CD4+ T cells from PBMCs, cultured in vitro. Subset reported: naive CD4+ T cells isolated by negative enrichment. The receptor comes from an adult with COVID-19. This chain links TRBV5-6 with TRBJ1-6, with 9 nucleotides matching TRBD1. The CDR3, as DNA: TGTGCCAGCAGCTGGGGACAGGGCAATTCACCCCTCCACTTT. It codes for CASSWGQGNSPLHF. Full variable domain (missing parts from reference TRBV5-6 and TRBJ1-6): DAGVTQSPTHLIKTRGQQVTLRCSPKSGHDTVSWYQQALGQGPQFIFQYYEEEERQRGNFPDRFSGHQFPNYSSELNVNALLLGDSALYLCASSWGQGNSPLHFGNGTRLTVT.